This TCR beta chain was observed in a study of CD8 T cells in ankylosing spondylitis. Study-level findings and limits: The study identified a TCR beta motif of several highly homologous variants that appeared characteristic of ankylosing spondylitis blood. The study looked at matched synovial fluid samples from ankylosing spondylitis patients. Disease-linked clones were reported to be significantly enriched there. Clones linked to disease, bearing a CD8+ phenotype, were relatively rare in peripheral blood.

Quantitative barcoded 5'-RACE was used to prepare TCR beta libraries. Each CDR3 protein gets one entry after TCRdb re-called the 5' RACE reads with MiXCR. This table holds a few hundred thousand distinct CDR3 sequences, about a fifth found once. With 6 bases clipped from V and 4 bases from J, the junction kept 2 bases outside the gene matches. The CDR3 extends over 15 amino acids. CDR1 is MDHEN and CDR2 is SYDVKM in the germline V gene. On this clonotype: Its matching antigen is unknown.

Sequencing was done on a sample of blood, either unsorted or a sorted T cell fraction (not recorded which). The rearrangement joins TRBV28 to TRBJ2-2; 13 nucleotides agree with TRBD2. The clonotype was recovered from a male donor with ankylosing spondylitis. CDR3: CASSTSGRATGELFF. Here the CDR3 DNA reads TGTGCCAGCAGCACTAGCGGGAGGGCCACCGGGGAGCTGTTTTTT.